The 20 T cell receptor beta chains reported below all come from one sample, sequenced in a study of blood T cell repertoires in COVID-19. TCRdb keeps only in-frame clones here, not all; method: immunoSEQ multiplex PCR. In the table there are around 450,000 clones, 75% to 90% of which are singletons. The sample comprised peripheral blood. The receptor set was obtained from a young woman with acute or convalescent COVID-19.

The chain recombines TRBV7-9 with TRBJ1-1; the D is unclear. The CDR3 spans 14 residues. The V end lost 1 base, the J end lost 1 base, and 7 bases lay between the germline ends. Germline V CDR1 and CDR2: SEHNR, FQNEAQ (reference sequence). The CDR3 reads CASSLERSNTEAFF. CDR3 nucleotides: TGTGCCAGCAGCTTAGAACGGTCGAACACTGAAGCTTTCTTT.

V usage is TRBV6-5 and J usage is TRBJ1-2; D not resolved. V lost 3 bases to trimming and J lost 1 base, with 12 bases between them. The CDR3 contains 15 residues. Germline lookup yields CDR1 MNHEY and CDR2 SVGAGI. The CDR3 protein is CASSYGWGVNYGYTF. The DNA of the CDR3 is TGTGCCAGCAGTTATGGATGGGGAGTTAACTATGGCTACACCTTC.

The chain couples TRBV24-1 to TRBJ2-1; maybe TRBD1 (6 bases). The length of the CDR3 is 17 residues. Trimming took off 2 bases at V and 0 bases at J, with 13 bases between the two ends. Germline V lookup: CDR1 KGHDR, CDR2 SFDVKD. The CDR3 DNA sequence: TGTGCCACCAGTGATTCCACAGGGAAAGGCTCCTACAATGAGCAGTTCTTC. This encodes CATSDSTGKGSYNEQFF.

The chain employs TRBV28 and TRBJ1-2, with unresolved D. Trimming cost V 1 base and J 5 bases, with 8 bases left between them. This CDR3 is built from 13 residues. In germline, CDR1 is MDHEN, CDR2 SYDVKM. CDR3 DNA sequence: TGTGCCAGCAGTTTATATTTGACTTATGGCTACACCTTC. Protein: CASSLYLTYGYTF.

The chain links TRBV4-1 to TRBJ1-2; no clear D. From germline, CDR1 is MGHRA and CDR2 YSYEKL. The CDR3 has 13 amino acids. V was cut by 4 bases and J by 8 bases, with 14 bases left in between. Written as DNA, the CDR3 is TGCGCCAGCAGCCCCCCCGGGGATCGAGGCTACACCTTC. This translates into CASSPPGDRGYTF.

The rearrangement joins TRBV19 to TRBJ1-2; 7 nucleotides line up with TRBD1. CDR1 and CDR2 (germline): LNHDA, SQIVND (reference sequence). The V segment lost 4 bases and the J segment 2 bases; nucleotides outside the gene matches: 7. The CDR3 has 15 residues. The DNA of the CDR3 is TGTGCCAGTAGTAACCCCCAGGGGGAAAACTATGGCTACACCTTC. It translates to CASSNPQGENYGYTF.

This clone was seen a handful of times. This chain links TRBV7-2 with TRBJ1-5; 7 nucleotides agree with TRBD1. Germline V gene data show CDR1 as SGHTA and CDR2 as FQGNSA. With V trimmed by 0 bases and J by 1 base, 3 bases remained unmatched. This CDR3 region has 16 residues. CDR3 amino acids: CASSLAAGGSNQPQHF. In DNA, the CDR3 is TGTGCCAGCAGCTTAGCGGCAGGGGGAAGCAATCAGCCCCAGCATTTT.

The V and J genes are TRBV11-2 and TRBJ2-2; D remains ambiguous. CDR3 length: 15 residues. From germline, CDR1 is SGHAT and CDR2 FQNNGV. V lost 3 bases to trimming and J lost 6 bases, with 14 bases between them. The CDR3 protein is CASSFEFSHAGELFF. CDR3 bases: TGTGCCAGCAGCTTCGAGTTTAGTCACGCCGGGGAGCTGTTTTTT.

The chain couples TRBV3-1 (or the pseudogene TRBV3-2) to TRBJ2-7, with D possibly being TRBD2 (6 bases). V lost 3 bases and J 2 bases, leaving 8 bases between the germline ends. The CDR3 spans 13 residues. CDR1 LGHDT and CDR2 YNNKEL come from the germline V gene (reference sequence). CDR3 region: CASSHAGPYEQYF. The CDR3 region has the DNA TGTGCCAGCAGCCACGCGGGGCCCTACGAGCAGTACTTC.

With regard to this clone: Other DNA sequences in the same sample also yield this CDR3. The chain joins TRBV5-4 to TRBJ2-1; 9 positions match TRBD1. Germline assignment: CDR1 SGHNT and CDR2 YYREEE (reference sequence). V lost 4 bases and J lost 2; bases outside the gene matches: 4. The CDR3 is 15 amino acids. The DNA of the CDR3 is TGTGCCAGCAGCATAGGACAGGGGACCTACAATGAGCAGTTCTTC. Translation gives CASSIGQGTYNEQFF.

V usage is TRBV10-3 and J usage is TRBJ2-7, with 8 nucleotides matching TRBD2. The length of the CDR3 is 15 residues. V lost 10 bases, J lost 5 bases, and 16 bases stayed unmatched. Germline V gives CDR1 ENHRY, CDR2 SYGVKD. CDR3 nucleotide sequence: TGTGCCACCGCGTCGGGAGGGACCCTATCTGACGAGCAGTACTTC. Translation gives CATASGGTLSDEQYF.

The chain links TRBV7-8 to TRBJ2-3; the D gene is possibly TRBD2 (5 bases). In germline, CDR1 is SGHVS, CDR2 FQNEAQ. With 0 bases removed from V and 4 bases from J, the gap between germline ends came to 8 bases. The CDR3 contains 14 residues. Written as DNA, the CDR3 is TGTGCCAGCAGCTTAGCACTAGGCGCAGATACGCAGTATTTT. This codes for CASSLALGADTQYF.

The rearrangement uses TRBV19 and TRBJ1-6; TRBD1 agrees at 7 bases. CDR1 and CDR2 (germline): LNHDA, SQIVND (reference sequence). With V trimmed by 3 bases and J by 5 bases, 4 bases remained unmatched. This CDR3 region has 15 residues. The CDR3 protein is CASSIRDSDNSPLHF. The CDR3 nucleotides are TGTGCCAGTAGTATCCGGGACAGCGATAATTCACCCCTCCACTTT.

This chain connects TRBV28 to TRBJ2-7, with D maybe TRBD1 (6 bases). The CDR3 is 15 amino acids. V gave up 5 bases and J gave up 5 bases, with 19 bases separating them. The germline CDR1 and CDR2 sequences are MDHEN and SYDVKM. In DNA, the CDR3 is TGTGCCAGCAGTCTACTGCAGGGGTTAATCCACGAGCAGTACTTC. Protein: CASSLLQGLIHEQYF.

This chain connects TRBV3-1 (or the pseudogene TRBV3-2) to TRBJ1-1; 10 bases are a match to TRBD1. The V segment lost 3 bases and the J segment 10 bases; nucleotides outside the gene matches: 8. The CDR3 has 14 residues. In germline, CDR1 is LGHDT, CDR2 YNNKEL (reference sequence). This CDR3 reads CASSQVGQGYGAFF. The CDR3, as DNA: TGTGCCAGCAGCCAGGTGGGACAGGGGTATGGAGCTTTCTTT.

V gene TRBV5-1 combines with J gene TRBJ2-7; possibly TRBD1 for D (6 bases). This CDR3 comprises 15 residues. Trimming pared 4 bases from V and 7 bases from J, leaving 21 bases between. The germline CDR1 and CDR2 sequences are SGHRS and YFSETQ. The CDR3 DNA reads TGCGCCAGCAGCGCCGGACAGCCTGCTCCTGAAGAGCAGTACTTC. Translating it yields CASSAGQPAPEEQYF.

The V gene is TRBV28, the J gene TRBJ1-3, with 9 bases lining up with TRBD1. V was pared by 6 bases and J by 5 bases, with 8 bases of the junction left unmatched. The CDR3 is made up of 15 amino acids. Germline CDR1 reads MDHEN; CDR2 reads SYDVKM. CDR3 bases: TGTGCCAGCAGGAGGACTGACAGGGGGAGAAACACCATATATTTT. Amino acid sequence: CASRRTDRGRNTIYF.

V usage is TRBV11-2 and J usage is TRBJ2-7; 9 bases fit TRBD1. CDR3 size: 14 residues. The V and J ends lost 6 bases and 6 bases, in that order; junction bases with no gene match: 9. Germline CDR1 and CDR2: SGHAT and FQNNGV. The CDR3, as DNA: TGTGCCAGCAGTCAGTTAGGGGGACAGGGCGAGCAGTACTTC. Translating gives CASSQLGGQGEQYF.

This chain joins TRBV10-1 and TRBJ1-2; D gene ambiguous. V was pared by 0 bases and J by 4 bases, with 9 bases between. The CDR3 covers 14 residues. Germline V gene lookup returns CDR1 WNHNN and CDR2 SYGVQD (reference sequence). Here the CDR3 reads CASSESGVGYGYTF. For the CDR3, the DNA is TGCGCCAGCAGTGAGTCTGGAGTAGGCTATGGCTACACCTTC.

J is TRBJ2-5 and V is TRBV29-1, with D tentatively TRBD2 (6 bases). Trimming stripped 1 base from V and 3 bases from J, with 9 bases between. CDR1 and CDR2 from the germline V gene are SQVTM and ANQGSEA. This CDR3 comprises 13 residues. CDR3 nucleotides: TGCAGCGTTGAAGTGGGGGGAAAAGAGACCCAGTACTTC. It specifies CSVEVGGKETQYF.